These 27 T cell receptor beta chains originate from one sample sequenced in a study of human T cells and chemical hapten exposure. Time point of the sample: patch test 1, 2 weeks after DPC sensitization. Treatment described: therapeutic diphenylcyclopropenone sensitization with weekly scalp DPC. TCRdb recomputed calls from the RACE reads with MiXCR, one row per CDR3 protein. The table shows fewer than 60,000 distinct CDR3 sequences, with around a tenth occurring only once. This material consisted of whole blood, taken in connection with sensitization to the hapten diphenylcyclopropenone (DPC). The receptors were sampled from a woman aged 45-65 years with alopecia areata. Some clones in this sample may be carry-over from other donors' samples.

This clonotype occurred many times. The rearrangement uses TRBV20-1 and TRBJ2-7, with 13 bases identical to TRBD2. Losses at the gene ends were 6 bases for V and 13 bases for J; bases not matched to a gene: 6. Germline loops: CDR1 DFQATT, CDR2 SNEGSKA (reference sequence). CDR3 length equals 11 residues. CDR3 coding DNA: TGCAGTGCGGGGACTAGCGGGACCCCCTACTTC. Residues: CSAGTSGTPYF.

This clonotype has at least ten counts. No DNA is shown, since the ends of the CDR3 on it are uncertain; the CDR3 is the one TCRdb lists. The V gene is TRBV7-5, the J gene TRBJ2-7. TRBV7-5 is listed as a pseudogene. Both ends counted, the CDR3 spans 14 residues. The CDR3 protein is CISVPGHLPYEQYF.

The sample holds many counts of this clonotype. This rearrangement joins TRBV29-1 to TRBJ2-1; D is unresolved. This CDR3 is built from 14 residues. Germline assignment: CDR1 SQVTM and CDR2 ANQGSEA. V dropped 7 bases and J dropped 0 bases, with 13 bases sitting between them. CDR3 coding DNA: TGCAGCGGCACAGACCTGAGCTCCTACAATGAGCAGTTCTTC. This codes for CSGTDLSSYNEQFF.

The table lists this clonotype with many counts. The chain has TRBV3-1 and TRBJ2-7; D perhaps matches TRBD2 (6 bases). Trimming cost V 1 base and J 6 bases, with 19 bases left between them. Per the germline V gene, CDR1 is LGHDT and CDR2 is YNNKEL (reference sequence). CDR3 length: 16 residues. CDR3 region: CASSQGGGNFFREQYF. The CDR3 nucleotides are TGTGCCAGCAGCCAAGGGGGCGGGAACTTCTTCCGCGAGCAGTACTTC.

In its sample, this clonotype was seen many times. The J gene is TRBJ1-5, the V gene TRBV7-9; D is perhaps TRBD1 (5 bases). Germline CDR1 is SEHNR and CDR2 is FQNEAQ (reference sequence). Trimming stripped 1 base from V and 4 bases from J, with 8 bases between. The CDR3 has 14 amino acids. CDR3 in DNA: TGTGCCAGCAGCTTAGGGACACAAAATCAGCCCCAGCATTTT. It yields the protein CASSLGTQNQPQHF.

This clonotype was recorded many times. CDR3 sequence reads: CASSPRTSGRSTDTQYF. The CDR3 region has the DNA TGTGCCAGCAGTCCCCGGACTAGCGGGAGGAGCACAGATACGCAGTATTTT. The chain links TRBV27 to TRBJ2-3; 14 bases match TRBD2. The CDR3 covers 17 residues. The germline gives CDR1 MNHEY, CDR2 SMNVEV (reference sequence). The junction had 4 bases not matched to a gene; V was cut back by 5 bases and J by 0 bases.

This clonotype showed up just a few times. The V and J genes are TRBV19 and TRBJ2-1; a weak D match, TRBD2 (6 bases). Germline CDR1 reads LNHDA; CDR2 reads SQIVND (reference sequence). The CDR3 totals 16 residues. V gave up 10 bases and J gave up 8 bases, with 27 bases separating them. The CDR3 coding sequence is TGTGCCACACAACCCCGGGCTAATCGCGGGAACCATGAGCAGTTCTTC. This translates into CATQPRANRGNHEQFF.

This clonotype was detected many times. The J gene is TRBJ2-1, the V gene TRBV29-1, with 7 bases that match TRBD1. Losses at the gene ends were 0 bases for V and 6 bases for J; bases not matched to a gene: 11. There are 16 residues in the CDR3. In germline, CDR1 is SQVTM, CDR2 ANQGSEA. As DNA, the CDR3 is TGCAGCGTTGAAGATACTTCAGGGGGTATCGGCAATGAGCAGTTCTTC. The encoded protein is CSVEDTSGGIGNEQFF.

To note about this clonotype: A much larger clone lies a single base off, so this may be a read error. J is TRBJ2-1 and V is TRBV25-1; D may be TRBD2 (6 bases). In germline, CDR1 is MGHDK, CDR2 SYGVNS. The CDR3 sequence is 15 residues long. CDR3: CASSEASVTYNEQIF. The CDR3 coding sequence is TGTGCCAGCAGTGAAGCTAGCGTCACGTACAATGAGCAGATCTTC.

The sample holds many counts of this clonotype. The gene calls are TRBV6-2 or TRBV6-3 and TRBJ2-7; tentative D call: TRBD1 (6 bases). This CDR3 is built from 15 residues. Deletions cut 7 bases from V and 0 bases from J, with 16 bases between. Germline V gene lookup returns CDR1 MNHEY and CDR2 SVGEGT. The CDR3 reads CASNSGTMSSYEQYF. The CDR3, as DNA: TGTGCCAGCAACTCCGGGACAATGAGCTCCTACGAGCAGTACTTC.

This clonotype was picked up a small number of times. V and J are TRBV29-1 and TRBJ2-5; unclear D gene. The length of the CDR3 is 13 residues. V was clipped by 8 bases and J by 0 bases, with 13 bases between them. The germline V gene encodes CDR1 SQVTM and CDR2 ANQGSEA. For the CDR3, the DNA is TGCAGCATATCTCATACGTACCAAGAGACCCAGTACTTC. It translates to CSISHTYQETQYF.

The chain is built from TRBV18 and TRBJ2-7; D is tentatively TRBD1 or TRBD2 (5 bases each). V was clipped by 4 bases and J by 2 bases, with 18 bases between them. The CDR3 has 16 amino acids. CDR1 is KGHSH, CDR2 LQKENI, per germline. The CDR3 spells CASSHTPRDGPYEQYF. The CDR3 bases are TGTGCCAGCTCACACACCCCCCGGGACGGCCCCTACGAGCAGTACTTC.

This clonotype was counted at least ten times. This sequence joins TRBV5-6 and TRBJ2-1, with 10 nucleotides matching TRBD2. CDR1 and CDR2 from the germline V gene are SGHDT and YYEEEE. The CDR3 is made up of 16 amino acids. Trimming at V came to 4 bases and at J to 6 bases, leaving 10 bases not matched to a gene. CDR3 coding DNA: TGTGCCAGCAGCAAACCGGGACTAGCGATCTCCAATGAGCAGTTCTTC. The encoded protein is CASSKPGLAISNEQFF. The full variable domain, its missing parts supplied by reference TRBV5-6 and TRBJ2-1, is DAGVTQSPTHLIKTRGQQVTLRCSPKSGHDTVSWYQQALGQGPQFIFQYYEEEERQRGNFPDRFSGHQFPNYSSELNVNALLLGDSALYLCASSKPGLAISNEQFFGPGTRLTVL.

The chain is built from TRBV6-2 or TRBV6-3 and TRBJ2-3; the match to TRBD2 covers 14 bases. The CDR3 spans 17 residues. The V and J ends lost 2 bases and 4 bases, in that order; junction bases with no gene match: 5. Germline lookup yields CDR1 MNHEY and CDR2 SVGEGT. The CDR3 region is CASSYGTSGSRPDTQYF. The DNA of the CDR3 is TGTGCCAGCAGTTACGGGACTAGCGGGAGTAGACCAGATACGCAGTATTTT.

This clonotype was observed at least ten times. This chain uses TRBV2 with TRBJ2-1; 13 bases map to TRBD2. The CDR3 extends over 17 amino acids. V dropped 5 bases and J dropped 7; count of bases not matched to a gene: 11. Germline-derived CDR1 and CDR2 are SNHLY and FYNNEI. The CDR3 loop is CASSFNPPGLAGNEQFF. In nucleotides, the CDR3 is TGTGCCAGCAGTTTCAACCCACCGGGACTAGCGGGGAATGAGCAGTTCTTC.

This clonotype was observed a handful of times. This chain links TRBV27 with TRBJ2-7; 7 positions match TRBD1. Losses at the gene ends were 5 bases for V and 0 bases for J; bases not matched to a gene: 10. The CDR3 totals 16 residues. Germline lookup yields CDR1 MNHEY and CDR2 SMNVEV (reference sequence). The DNA of the CDR3 is TGTGCCAGCAGTCAACGCAAGGACAGGAGCTCCTACGAGCAGTACTTC. Translation: CASSQRKDRSSYEQYF.

This clonotype has ten or more counts. The gene calls are TRBV29-1 and TRBJ2-1; D remains unclear. Trimming pared 5 bases from V and 8 bases from J, leaving 7 bases between. The CDR3 is 10 residues long. Germline loops: CDR1 SQVTM, CDR2 ANQGSEA. CDR3 sequence reads: CSVLFYEQFF. The CDR3 region has the DNA TGCAGCGTTCTTTTCTATGAGCAGTTCTTC.

At least ten counts were recorded for this clonotype. The chain has TRBV27 and TRBJ1-1, with 12 bases lining up with TRBD1. There are 17 residues in the CDR3. Germline CDR1 is MNHEY and CDR2 is SMNVEV (reference sequence). V lost 5 bases, J lost 1 base, and 8 bases stayed unmatched. For the CDR3, the DNA is TGTGCCAGCAGTCCGGGACAGGGGGCGTCCTCGAACACTGAAGCTTTCTTT. As protein: CASSPGQGASSNTEAFF.

The V and J genes are TRBV10-3 and TRBJ1-1, with 7 bases that match TRBD1. Germline V gene sequence: CDR1 ENHRY, CDR2 SYGVKD. Unmatched junction bases numbered 7, after V lost 10 bases and J lost 5 bases. CDR3 length: 12 residues. CDR3 sequence (DNA): TGTGCCACCGCGCAGGGGGGTACTGAAGCTTTCTTT. Encoded protein: CATAQGGTEAFF.

This clonotype was counted many times. The chain is built from TRBV18 and TRBJ1-1; 9 positions agree with TRBD1. Trimming cost V 4 bases and J 0 bases; bases outside gene matches: 3. Germline CDR1 KGHSH, CDR2 LQKENI. This CDR3 region has 15 residues. The CDR3 DNA sequence: TGTGCCAGCTCACAAGGGACAGGGATGAACACTGAAGCTTTCTTT. This codes for CASSQGTGMNTEAFF.

This clonotype was detected ten times or more. The chain couples TRBV30 to TRBJ1-2, with no clear D. Germline values: CDR1 GTSNPN, CDR2 SVGIG (reference sequence). The CDR3 runs to 14 residues. Trimming cost V 1 base and J 2 bases, with 11 bases left between them. CDR3 amino acids: CAWSGSRLNYGYTF. CDR3 in DNA: TGTGCCTGGAGTGGATCCAGACTGAACTATGGCTACACCTTC.

This clonotype was detected many times. This chain links TRBV18 with TRBJ1-1, with D possibly TRBD1 on 5 matching bases. The V end was cut by 2 bases, the J end by 6 bases, with 7 bases between. Germline lookup yields CDR1 KGHSH and CDR2 LQKENI. The CDR3 length is 12 residues. CDR3 in DNA: TGTGCCAGCTCACCAGTCAGGGCTGAAGCTTTCTTT. The encoded protein is CASSPVRAEAFF.

This clonotype was detected ten times or more. This chain connects TRBV9 to TRBJ2-5; 7 nucleotides match TRBD2. V shed 3 bases and J 8 bases; nucleotides not matched to a gene: 4. This CDR3 is built from 12 residues. Germline V gene data show CDR1 as SGDLS and CDR2 as YYNGEE. The DNA for the CDR3 is TGTGCCAGCAGCGGGGCGGGAGAAACCCAGTACTTC. Protein product: CASSGAGETQYF.

This clonotype was seen ten or more times. The chain couples TRBV7-8 to TRBJ1-1; D is unresolved. Trimming shortened V by 5 bases and J by 5 bases, and 15 bases separated the two germline ends. The CDR3 covers 14 residues. From germline, CDR1 is SGHVS and CDR2 FQNEAQ. The CDR3: CASSAVGGGTEAFF. For the CDR3, the DNA is TGTGCCAGCAGCGCCGTGGGAGGAGGAACTGAAGCTTTCTTT.

J is TRBJ2-3 and V is TRBV11-2, with TRBD2 matching over 9 bases. The V and J ends lost 1 base and 8 bases, in that order; junction bases with no gene match: 10. The germline gives CDR1 SGHAT, CDR2 FQNNGV. This CDR3 region has 16 residues. As DNA, the CDR3 is TGTGCCAGCAGCTTAGTAAAGGCGGGGGGGCGTGGTACGCAGTATTTT. Residues: CASSLVKAGGRGTQYF.

The chain combines TRBV7-6 with TRBJ2-1; D perhaps matches TRBD2 (5 bases). The germline V and J ends were trimmed by 5 bases and 13 bases, with 18 bases remaining between them. There are 13 residues in the CDR3. Germline V lookup: CDR1 SGHVS, CDR2 FNYEAQ. The CDR3 DNA sequence: TGTGCCAGCAGCCCCTCAGGCAAAGCGGTTCAGTTCTTC. Its translation is CASSPSGKAVQFF. Full variable domain (rest looked up from reference TRBV7-6 and TRBJ2-1): GAGVSQSPRYKVTKRGQDVALRCDPISGHVSLYWYRQALGQGPEFLTYFNYEAQQDKSGLPNDRFSAERPEGSISTLTIQRTEQRDSAMYRCASSPSGKAVQFFGPGTRLTVL.

This clonotype was seen ten or more times. This sequence joins TRBV11-2 and TRBJ2-1; perhaps TRBD2 as D (5 bases). Trimming cost V 9 bases and J 4 bases, with 16 bases left between them. Per the germline V gene, CDR1 is SGHAT and CDR2 is FQNNGV. The CDR3 runs 14 residues. CDR3 loop: CARTRSRGYNEQFF. The CDR3 DNA reads TGTGCCAGAACTCGCTCTCGAGGGTACAATGAGCAGTTCTTC.